This is a list of T cell receptor beta chains from one sample in a study of T cell responses to AZD1222 COVID-19 vaccine. Profiled with immunoSEQ multiplex PCR; TCRdb holds only in-frame clones, not every one. The data hold about 100,000 clones, with roughly 91% observed a single time. The sample in question was peripheral blood, obtained on day 0 of AZD1222 vaccination. These receptors originate from an adult in good health. Each CDR3 is given with its conserved first and last residue. Fields, in order: clone size, J gene, V gene, D gene, CDR3 protein, CDR3 DNA. D genes are given only for firm matches. Not all rows give a size; the values are once, few, many and, for expanded clones, a class.

abundance: once; j_gene: TRBJ1-5; v_gene: TRBV4-1; d_gene: TRBD1; CDR3aa: CASSQIDRGFSQPQHF; CDR3nt: TGCGCCAGCAGCCAAATAGACAGGGGTTTTAGTCAGCCCCAGCATTTT
abundance: .; j_gene: TRBJ1-2; v_gene: TRBV3-1/TRBV3-2; d_gene: .; CDR3aa: CASSPAGVTYGYTF; CDR3nt: TGTGCCAGCAGCCCAGCCGGGGTGACCTATGGCTACACCTTC
abundance: .; j_gene: TRBJ2-1; v_gene: TRBV28; d_gene: TRBD2; CDR3aa: CASSWPSGGGEQFF; CDR3nt: TGTGCCAGCAGTTGGCCTAGCGGGGGGGGTGAGCAGTTCTTC
abundance: .; j_gene: TRBJ2-1; v_gene: TRBV28; d_gene: TRBD1; CDR3aa: CASSVTYRGDEQFF; CDR3nt: TGTGCCAGCAGTGTCACTTACAGGGGAGATGAGCAGTTCTTC
abundance: .; j_gene: TRBJ1-5; v_gene: TRBV15; d_gene: TRBD1; CDR3aa: CATSRDPALQGQGVNQPQHF; CDR3nt: TGTGCCACCAGCAGAGATCCCGCCCTTCAGGGACAGGGGGTAAATCAGCCCCAGCATTTT
abundance: .; j_gene: TRBJ2-1; v_gene: TRBV30; d_gene: TRBD2; CDR3aa: CAWSSGNNEQFF; CDR3nt: TGTGCCTGGAGTAGCGGGAACAATGAGCAGTTCTTC
abundance: .; j_gene: TRBJ2-6; v_gene: TRBV19; d_gene: .; CDR3aa: CASSSRGRTSSGANVLTF; CDR3nt: TGTGCCAGTAGTTCCAGGGGACGGACTTCCTCTGGGGCCAACGTCCTGACTTTC
abundance: .; j_gene: TRBJ1-2; v_gene: TRBV28; d_gene: .; CDR3aa: CASAQDNYGYTF; CDR3nt: TGTGCCAGCGCGCAGGATAACTATGGCTACACCTTC
abundance: .; j_gene: TRBJ1-3; v_gene: TRBV7-3; d_gene: .; CDR3aa: CASSLNGGAGGSGNTIYF; CDR3nt: TGTGCCAGCAGCTTAAACGGCGGCGCGGGTGGCTCTGGAAACACCATATATTTT
abundance: .; j_gene: TRBJ2-7; v_gene: TRBV5-1; d_gene: .; CDR3aa: CASSPMSGFQSVSYEQYF; CDR3nt: TGCGCCAGCAGCCCGATGTCGGGATTTCAATCTGTCTCCTACGAGCAGTACTTC
abundance: .; j_gene: TRBJ2-1; v_gene: TRBV15; d_gene: .; CDR3aa: CPGGEQFF; CDR3nt: TGCCCGGGCGGTGAGCAGTTCTTC
abundance: .; j_gene: TRBJ1-4; v_gene: TRBV5-5; d_gene: .; CDR3aa: CASSLRGRIEKLFF; CDR3nt: TGTGCCAGCAGCTTGCGGGGGCGGATTGAAAAACTGTTTTTT
abundance: .; j_gene: TRBJ2-7; v_gene: TRBV7-9; d_gene: .; CDR3aa: CASSYDTGPSPEQYF; CDR3nt: TGTGCCAGCAGCTATGACACTGGGCCTTCCCCCGAGCAGTACTTC
abundance: .; j_gene: TRBJ2-2; v_gene: TRBV11-2; d_gene: .; CDR3aa: CASSSPNTGELFF; CDR3nt: TGTGCCAGCAGCTCCCCTAACACCGGGGAGCTGTTTTTT
abundance: .; j_gene: TRBJ2-3; v_gene: TRBV6-5; d_gene: TRBD2; CDR3aa: CASRRLAGTDTQYF; CDR3nt: TGTGCCAGCAGACGACTAGCGGGCACAGATACGCAGTATTTT
abundance: .; j_gene: TRBJ2-6; v_gene: TRBV12-3/TRBV12-4; d_gene: .; CDR3aa: CASSPSGANVLTF; CDR3nt: TGTGCCAGCAGTCCCTCTGGGGCCAACGTCCTGACTTTC
abundance: .; j_gene: TRBJ2-7; v_gene: TRBV5-1; d_gene: TRBD1; CDR3aa: CASTPGGTGVYEQYF; CDR3nt: TGCGCCAGCACACCCGGCGGGACAGGGGTCTACGAGCAGTACTTC
abundance: .; j_gene: TRBJ1-2; v_gene: TRBV11-3; d_gene: .; CDR3aa: CASSPADGYTF; CDR3nt: TGTGCCAGCAGCCCCGCCGATGGCTACACCTTC
abundance: .; j_gene: TRBJ1-3; v_gene: TRBV7-9; d_gene: .; CDR3aa: CASSQTGNTIYF; CDR3nt: TGTGCCAGCAGCCAAACTGGAAACACCATATATTTT
abundance: .; j_gene: TRBJ1-1; v_gene: TRBV5-1; d_gene: .; CDR3aa: CASSLGRTAGVEAFF; CDR3nt: TGCGCCAGCAGCTTGGGCAGGACGGCCGGCGTCGAGGCTTTCTTT
abundance: .; j_gene: TRBJ2-3; v_gene: TRBV28; d_gene: .; CDR3aa: CASSSTDTDTQYF; CDR3nt: TGTGCCAGCAGTTCAACAGACACAGATACGCAGTATTTT
abundance: once; j_gene: TRBJ2-7; v_gene: TRBV28; d_gene: TRBD1; CDR3aa: CASSPHDRDTLEQYF; CDR3nt: TGTGCCAGCAGTCCCCACGACAGGGATACCCTCGAGCAGTACTTC
abundance: .; j_gene: TRBJ2-7; v_gene: TRBV15; d_gene: .; CDR3aa: CATSRDLNSYEQYF; CDR3nt: TGTGCCACCAGCAGAGACTTGAACTCCTACGAGCAGTACTTC
abundance: few; j_gene: TRBJ1-2; v_gene: TRBV2; d_gene: TRBD1; CDR3aa: CASKDRGRLSQGYTF; CDR3nt: TGTGCCAGCAAGGACAGGGGGCGGCTGTCTCAGGGCTACACCTTC
abundance: .; j_gene: TRBJ2-2; v_gene: TRBV2; d_gene: .; CDR3aa: CAKGQGPNTGELFF; CDR3nt: TGTGCCAAGGGGCAGGGACCGAACACCGGGGAGCTGTTTTTT
abundance: .; j_gene: TRBJ1-4; v_gene: TRBV28; d_gene: TRBD1; CDR3aa: CATTGPEGQGYEKLFF; CDR3nt: TGTGCCACCACGGGACCTGAGGGACAGGGTTATGAAAAACTGTTTTTT
abundance: .; j_gene: TRBJ2-5; v_gene: TRBV2; d_gene: .; CDR3aa: CASRDRDLSLETQYF; CDR3nt: TGTGCCAGCAGAGACCGGGACCTCTCCTTAGAGACCCAGTACTTC
abundance: once; j_gene: TRBJ1-5; v_gene: TRBV28; d_gene: TRBD1; CDR3aa: CASSFRDRSNQPQHF; CDR3nt: TGTGCCAGCAGTTTCCGGGACAGGAGTAATCAGCCCCAGCATTTT
abundance: .; j_gene: TRBJ1-1; v_gene: TRBV6-2/TRBV6-3; d_gene: .; CDR3aa: CASSYRETVSQAFF; CDR3nt: TGTGCCAGCAGTTATAGGGAGACAGTCTCGCAAGCTTTCTTT
abundance: .; j_gene: TRBJ2-4; v_gene: TRBV27; d_gene: .; CDR3aa: CASRPQGGNIQYF; CDR3nt: TGTGCCAGCAGACCCCAGGGGGGGAACATTCAGTACTTC
abundance: .; j_gene: TRBJ1-4; v_gene: TRBV30; d_gene: TRBD1; CDR3aa: CAWGQGLGEKLFF; CDR3nt: TGTGCCTGGGGACAGGGGCTCGGTGAAAAACTGTTTTTT
abundance: .; j_gene: TRBJ2-3; v_gene: TRBV30; d_gene: .; CDR3aa: CAGVGGSTDTQYF; CDR3nt: TGTGCTGGGGTCGGGGGAAGCACAGATACGCAGTATTTT
abundance: .; j_gene: TRBJ2-1; v_gene: TRBV29-1; d_gene: .; CDR3aa: CSVTSSDEQFF; CDR3nt: TGCAGCGTCACTAGCTCCGATGAGCAGTTCTTC
abundance: .; j_gene: TRBJ1-2; v_gene: TRBV18; d_gene: .; CDR3aa: CASSSESGGYTF; CDR3nt: TGTGCCAGCTCATCGGAAAGTGGAGGCTACACCTTC
abundance: .; j_gene: TRBJ1-5; v_gene: TRBV5-1; d_gene: .; CDR3aa: CASSPEGGNQPQHF; CDR3nt: TGCGCCAGCAGCCCGGAGGGGGGCAATCAGCCCCAGCATTTT
abundance: .; j_gene: TRBJ1-4; v_gene: TRBV7-2; d_gene: TRBD1; CDR3aa: CASSFRTGYNEKLFF; CDR3nt: TGTGCCAGCAGCTTCCGGACAGGGTATAATGAAAAACTGTTTTTT
abundance: .; j_gene: TRBJ1-2; v_gene: TRBV28; d_gene: .; CDR3aa: CASIPGRNTNYGYTF; CDR3nt: TGTGCCAGCATCCCCGGACGTAACACTAACTATGGCTACACCTTC
abundance: few; j_gene: TRBJ1-5; v_gene: TRBV6-1; d_gene: TRBD1; CDR3aa: CASSDRRLGGLQPQHF; CDR3nt: TGTGCCAGCAGTGACCGCCGGTTAGGGGGCCTACAGCCCCAGCATTTT
abundance: .; j_gene: TRBJ2-4; v_gene: TRBV4-1; d_gene: TRBD2; CDR3aa: CASSPYSGTLAKNIQYF; CDR3nt: TGCGCCAGCAGCCCTTATAGCGGGACACTAGCCAAAAACATTCAGTACTTC
abundance: .; j_gene: TRBJ2-3; v_gene: TRBV7-3; d_gene: .; CDR3aa: CASSAPGLLEGDTQYF; CDR3nt: TGTGCCAGCAGCGCGCCGGGACTTCTTGAGGGGGATACGCAGTATTTT
abundance: .; j_gene: TRBJ2-5; v_gene: TRBV7-2; d_gene: TRBD1; CDR3aa: CASSSNRGHQETQYF; CDR3nt: TGTGCCAGCAGCTCAAACAGGGGGCACCAAGAGACCCAGTACTTC